A selection of T cell receptor beta chains follows, all from one sample in a study of vaccination and CD4 T cells after COVID-19. The antigens these receptors bind are not known. TCRdb ran MiXCR on the PCR reads and lists one entry per CDR3 protein. The table lists just under 20,000 distinct CDR3 sequences, approximately 50% of them singletons. Sequencing used cultured CD4+ T cells from blood. The receptors stem from a human donor with COVID-19. Both conserved end residues are part of each CDR3. D genes are given only for firm matches. The size field is filled for only some rows; it gives once, few, many or a size class.

TGTGCCAGCAGCCAACGGGGGGGCGACTATGGCTACACCTTC	CASSQRGGDYGYTF	-	-	TRBV7-8	TRBJ1-2
TGTGCCAGCAGCGGTCGACAGGGGAACTATGGCTACACCTTC	CASSGRQGNYGYTF	-	TRBD1	TRBV9	TRBJ1-2
TGTGCCAGCAGTTCCCGCTATGGCTACACCTTC	CASSSRYGYTF	few	-	TRBV12-3/TRBV12-4	TRBJ1-2
TGTGCCAGCAGCCCGGGACTAGCGGGGGGAGAGACCCAGTACTTC	CASSPGLAGGETQYF	few	TRBD2	TRBV7-2	TRBJ2-5
TGCAGTGCTAGACCCCTAGCTGAGACCCAGTACTTC	CSARPLAETQYF	large	-	TRBV20-1	TRBJ2-5
TGTGCCACCAGCAGAGAGGCGGCGGGTTATGGCTACACCTTC	CATSREAAGYGYTF	-	-	TRBV15	TRBJ1-2
TGTGCCAGCAGGGGGAACCAGGCCTTCGATGGCTACACCTTC	CASRGNQAFDGYTF	-	-	TRBV28	TRBJ1-2
TGTGCCAGCAGTGACCAGGGGTTCACCGGGGAGCTGTTTTTT	CASSDQGFTGELFF	-	-	TRBV6-4	TRBJ2-2
TGCGCCAGCAGCCACCCGGGAGGCACAGATACGCAGTATTTT	CASSHPGGTDTQYF	-	-	TRBV4-1	TRBJ2-3
TGTGCCAGCCTGGGCGGGGGGGCGGTCAATATGGGCAATCAGCCCCAGCATTTT	CASLGGGAVNMGNQPQHF	-	-	TRBV6-1	TRBJ1-5
TGTGCCAGCAGCCCTAGGACAGGGGCCTTGAACACTGAAGCTTTCTTT	CASSPRTGALNTEAFF	-	TRBD1	TRBV7-8	TRBJ1-1
TGTGCCACCAGACCCGGGCTCGCGAACACCGGGGAGCTGTTTTTT	CATRPGLANTGELFF	-	-	TRBV24-1	TRBJ2-2
TGCGCCAGCAGAGCTGGACAGGGCCCCACAGATACGCAGTATTTT	CASRAGQGPTDTQYF	few	TRBD1	TRBV10-1	TRBJ2-3
TGTGCCAGCAGTTCCCCGGGTGGGCGGTCCTACGAGCAGTACTTC	CASSSPGGRSYEQYF	-	-	TRBV28	TRBJ2-7
TGTGCCAGCAGTTTAGGGTACAACACAGATACGCAGTATTTT	CASSLGYNTDTQYF	few	-	TRBV27	TRBJ2-3
TGTGCCAGCAGTGGAGGGGTTCCCACTGAAGCTTTCTTT	CASSGGVPTEAFF	-	-	TRBV2	TRBJ1-1